The 32 T cell receptor beta chains below come from one sample, sequenced in a study of shared clonotypes between healthy human individuals. Naive CD8 populations comprised CD45RO-negative cells positively selected for CCR7, excluding terminally differentiated effector memory CD45RA+ cells. The assay was immunoSEQ multiplex PCR, and TCRdb's table has in-frame clones only and misses some. The sample yields about 820,000 clones, about 92% seen once. Sequenced material: naive CD8+ T cells sorted from blood. All receptors derive from a man younger than 40 in good health.

The rearrangement uses TRBV11-2 and TRBJ2-7, with D possibly being TRBD1 (6 bases). There are 13 residues in the CDR3. The V gene lost 5 bases and the J gene lost 3 bases, with 11 bases spanning the gap. The germline gives CDR1 SGHAT, CDR2 FQNNGV. CDR3 bases: TGTGCCAGCAGCGATAACAGGGTCTACGAGCAGTACTTC. This codes for CASSDNRVYEQYF.

This clone has a single count. Other DNA sequences in the same sample also yield this CDR3. This sequence joins TRBV9 and TRBJ2-7; tentative D call: TRBD1 (6 bases). This CDR3 spans 14 amino acids. In germline, CDR1 is SGDLS, CDR2 YYNGEE. V gave up 3 bases and J gave up 3 bases, with 13 bases separating them. CDR3 region: CASSEGGGYYEQYF. The CDR3, as DNA: TGTGCCAGCAGCGAAGGTGGGGGCTACTACGAGCAGTACTTC.

V usage is TRBV10-3 and J usage is TRBJ2-3; D tentatively reads TRBD1 or TRBD2 (5 bases each). CDR1 ENHRY and CDR2 SYGVKD come from the germline V gene. V dropped 3 bases and J dropped 0 bases, with 13 bases sitting between them. The CDR3 loop spans 16 amino acids. The DNA of the CDR3 is TGTGCCATCAGTGACCCACCCGGGGCTAGCACAGATACGCAGTATTTT. It yields the protein CAISDPPGASTDTQYF.

This rearrangement joins TRBV7-9 to TRBJ2-7; 7 bases are a match to TRBD1. J was trimmed by 3 bases and V by 5 bases; bases with no gene match: 10. CDR3 length: 15 amino acids. Germline values: CDR1 SEHNR, CDR2 FQNEAQ (reference sequence). As DNA, the CDR3 is TGTGCCAGCAGCATCCGACAGGGAATAAGCTACGAGCAGTACTTC. Amino acid sequence: CASSIRQGISYEQYF.

J is TRBJ2-7 and V is TRBV5-6, with TRBD2 matching over 8 bases. This CDR3 spans 15 amino acids. V trimming: 2 bases; J trimming: 7 bases; junction bases outside the gene matches: 11. In germline, CDR1 is SGHDT, CDR2 YYEEEE. Here the CDR3 reads CASSFGEAGGFEQYF. The CDR3 DNA reads TGTGCCAGCAGCTTCGGGGAGGCGGGAGGATTTGAGCAGTACTTC.

The chain joins TRBV5-4 to TRBJ2-1, with D perhaps matching TRBD2 (6 bases). The CDR3 is 18 amino acids. V lost 2 bases and J 0 bases, leaving 18 bases between the germline ends. Germline V gene sequence: CDR1 SGHNT, CDR2 YYREEE (reference sequence). The CDR3 DNA sequence: TGTGCCAGCAGCTTTTCAGTGACGCGGGGTAGCTCCTACAATGAGCAGTTCTTC. Translating it yields CASSFSVTRGSSYNEQFF.

The chain recombines TRBV5-4 with TRBJ2-7; TRBD1 matches 12 bases. This CDR3 spans 16 amino acids. Per the germline V gene, CDR1 is SGHNT and CDR2 is YYREEE (reference sequence). Trimming cost V 3 bases and J 3 bases; bases outside gene matches: 7. For the CDR3, the DNA is TGTGCCAGCAGCTGGGGGGACAGGGGGCGCGACTACGAGCAGTACTTC. Its translation: CASSWGDRGRDYEQYF.

The chain employs TRBV5-8 and TRBJ2-1, with D perhaps matching TRBD1 or TRBD2 (5 bases each). Germline V lookup: CDR1 SGHTS, CDR2 YDEGEE. The CDR3 totals 16 residues. Trimming pared 0 bases from V and 2 bases from J, leaving 12 bases between. CDR3 bases: TGTGCCAGCAGCTTGGATGCAGGGAGTACCTACAATGAGCAGTTCTTC. This sequence encodes CASSLDAGSTYNEQFF. The full variable domain, rest sourced from reference TRBV5-8 and TRBJ2-1, is EAGVTQSPTHLIKTRGQQATLRCSPISGHTSVYWYQQALGLGLQFLLWYDEGEERNRGNFPPRFSGRQFPNYSSELNVNALELEDSALYLCASSLDAGSTYNEQFFGPGTRLTVL.

This rearrangement joins TRBV7-9 to TRBJ2-1; D possibly matches TRBD1 or TRBD2 (6 bases each). The germline V and J ends were trimmed by 2 bases and 6 bases, with 17 bases remaining between them. The germline CDR1 and CDR2 sequences are SEHNR and FQNEAQ (reference sequence). The CDR3 is 16 amino acids. CDR3 loop: CASSLLLQGLSNEQFF. The CDR3 coding sequence is TGTGCCAGCAGCTTACTCTTACAGGGACTTTCCAATGAGCAGTTCTTC. Filled out from reference TRBV7-9 and TRBJ2-1, the complete variable domain reads DTGVSQNPRHKITKRGQNVTFRCDPISEHNRLYWYRQTLGQGPEFLTYFQNEAQLEKSRLLSDRFSAERPKGSFSTLEIQRTEQGDSAMYLCASSLLLQGLSNEQFFGPGTRLTVL.

The gene calls are TRBV5-1 and TRBJ2-7, with 11 positions matching TRBD1. With 4 bases clipped from V and 6 bases from J, the junction kept 6 bases outside the gene matches. CDR1 is SGHRS and CDR2 is YFSETQ in the germline V gene. This CDR3 has 14 amino acids. CDR3 nucleotides: TGCGCCAGCAGCCGGGACAGGGGGTGGCTCGAGCAGTACTTC. Protein product: CASSRDRGWLEQYF.

Worth noting for this clone: Within the sample, other DNA sequences also encode this same CDR3. CDR3 DNA: TGTGCCAGTTCAACAGGGGACGAGCAGTACTTC. Residues: CASSTGDEQYF. The chain joins TRBV2 to TRBJ2-7; 7 nucleotides line up with TRBD1. CDR1 and CDR2 (germline): SNHLY, FYNNEI. V lost 9 bases and J lost 5; bases outside the gene matches: 4. There are 11 residues in the CDR3.

This chain connects TRBV7-9 to TRBJ2-5, with a possible D match to TRBD2 (5 bases). Germline V gives CDR1 SEHNR, CDR2 FQNEAQ (reference sequence). V was cut by 0 bases and J by 14 bases, with 13 bases left in between. The length of the CDR3 is 12 residues. This CDR3 reads CASSLAGSPGYF. DNA for the CDR3: TGTGCCAGCAGCTTAGCGGGTTCCCCGGGATACTTC.

V and J are TRBV7-9 and TRBJ1-2; 7 bases map to TRBD1. The germline V gene encodes CDR1 SEHNR and CDR2 FQNEAQ (reference sequence). The CDR3 has 16 residues. J was trimmed by 5 bases and V by 6 bases; bases with no gene match: 15. The CDR3 protein is CASSLTGDEKGYGYTF. CDR3 bases: TGTGCCAGCAGTCTCACAGGGGACGAGAAAGGATATGGCTACACCTTC.

This clone was counted once. This chain joins TRBV14 and TRBJ2-7; D gene unclear. The length of the CDR3 is 12 residues. With 5 bases removed from V and 5 bases from J, the gap between germline ends came to 10 bases. CDR1 and CDR2 (germline): SGHDN, FVKESK. DNA of the CDR3: TGTGCCAGCAGCTGGGTTTTTAACGAGCAGTACTTC. It codes for CASSWVFNEQYF. Drawing the rest from reference TRBV14 and TRBJ2-7, the complete variable domain is EAGVTQFPSHSVIEKGQTVTLRCDPISGHDNLYWYRRVMGKEIKFLLHFVKESKQDESGMPNNRFLAERTGGTYSTLKVQPAELEDSGVYFCASSWVFNEQYFGPGTRLTVT.

The genes are TRBV5-4 and TRBJ2-3; 10 nucleotides line up with TRBD1. V dropped 5 bases and J dropped 6; count of bases not matched to a gene: 9. The CDR3 covers 15 residues. Germline V gene data show CDR1 as SGHNT and CDR2 as YYREEE (reference sequence). This chain's CDR3 is CASRSSGTGVDTQYF. For the CDR3, the DNA is TGTGCCAGCAGGTCCTCCGGGACAGGGGTTGATACGCAGTATTTT.

This chain connects TRBV19 to TRBJ2-7; tentative D call: TRBD2 (6 bases). This CDR3 spans 14 amino acids. Germline V gene lookup returns CDR1 LNHDA and CDR2 SQIVND (reference sequence). Deletions cut 5 bases from V and 3 bases from J, with 14 bases between. The CDR3 bases are TGTGCCAGTAGTGTCAGGGTGGGGGGCTACGAGCAGTACTTC. Its protein product is CASSVRVGGYEQYF.

V usage is TRBV19 and J usage is TRBJ2-1, with 8 positions matching TRBD2. The CDR3 length is 15 residues. Trimming removed 1 base from V and 6 bases from J; junction bases left unmatched: 5. Germline CDR1 and CDR2: LNHDA and SQIVND (reference sequence). The chain's CDR3 is CASSIGLGLANEQFF. The CDR3 bases are TGTGCCAGTAGTATAGGGTTAGGACTAGCCAATGAGCAGTTCTTC.

This clone was observed once. The chain couples TRBV27 to TRBJ2-1, with 7 bases identical to TRBD1. V trimming: 4 bases; J trimming: 2 bases; junction bases outside the gene matches: 8. This CDR3 comprises 16 residues. Germline-derived CDR1 and CDR2 are MNHEY and SMNVEV (reference sequence). The CDR3 loop reads CASSSLTGLAYNEQFF. The CDR3 DNA reads as TGTGCCAGCAGTTCCCTGACAGGGTTGGCCTACAATGAGCAGTTCTTC.

On this clone itself: The same CDR3 arises from other DNA sequences in this sample as well. The chain recombines TRBV5-1 with TRBJ2-7, with 9 bases identical to TRBD1. This CDR3 is 14 amino acids long. CDR1 SGHRS and CDR2 YFSETQ come from the germline V gene. J lost 3 bases, V lost 4 bases, and 5 bases had no gene match. CDR3 sequence: CASSLRQGVYEQYF. CDR3 nucleotide sequence: TGCGCCAGCAGCCTCCGACAGGGGGTCTACGAGCAGTACTTC.

This chain joins TRBV7-9 and TRBJ2-7, with TRBD2 as a possible D gene (6 bases). The CDR3 is made up of 16 amino acids. Trimming removed 5 bases at V and 0 bases at J, with 17 bases between. Germline V gene data show CDR1 as SEHNR and CDR2 as FQNEAQ (reference sequence). The CDR3 DNA follows: TGTGCCAGCAGCGGATTAGCGGATTCAAGCTCCTACGAGCAGTACTTC. It is translated as CASSGLADSSSYEQYF.

The chain carries TRBV11-1 and TRBJ2-7; TRBD2 is a possible D gene (6 bases). The V gene lost 5 bases and the J gene lost 2 bases, with 19 bases spanning the gap. CDR1 SGHAT and CDR2 FQDESV come from the germline V gene (reference sequence). This CDR3 is 16 amino acids long. The CDR3: CASSHAGGGFPYEQYF. The CDR3 nucleotides are TGTGCCAGCAGCCACGCGGGTGGAGGGTTCCCCTACGAGCAGTACTTC.

V is TRBV2 and J is TRBJ2-7; 11 bases match TRBD2. The CDR3 is 14 amino acids. With V trimmed by 9 bases and J by 0 bases, 4 bases remained unmatched. CDR1 SNHLY and CDR2 FYNNEI come from the germline V gene. CDR3 sequence: CARGTSGSSYEQYF. The CDR3 DNA follows: TGTGCCAGGGGGACTAGCGGCAGCTCCTACGAGCAGTACTTC.

The rearrangement uses TRBV4-3 and TRBJ2-2; D is ambiguous. The V gene's germline CDR1 is LGHNA and CDR2 YSLEER. Trimming removed 2 bases at V and 1 base at J, with 2 bases between. The CDR3 sequence is 13 residues long. DNA of the CDR3: TGCGCCAGCAGCCAATTGAACACCGGGGAGCTGTTTTTT. Encoded protein: CASSQLNTGELFF.

This sequence joins TRBV10-3 and TRBJ2-3; tentative D call: TRBD1 (5 bases). Germline-derived CDR1 and CDR2 are ENHRY and SYGVKD. Trimming took off 3 bases at V and 2 bases at J, with 30 bases between the two ends. The CDR3 is made up of 21 amino acids. DNA for the CDR3: TGTGCCATCAGTGATGCTTGGGGCCGAAGACATAACATTGCAAACACAGATACGCAGTATTTT. This sequence encodes CAISDAWGRRHNIANTDTQYF.

This chain joins TRBV19 and TRBJ1-3; 7 bases are a match to TRBD1. Germline V lookup: CDR1 LNHDA, CDR2 SQIVND (reference sequence). Unmatched junction bases numbered 21, after V lost 6 bases and J lost 1 base. This CDR3 has 20 residues. The CDR3 DNA reads as TGTGCCAGTAGCTACCGGGACAGTGCCATTGATAAGTCTTCTGGAAACACCATATATTTT. This encodes CASSYRDSAIDKSSGNTIYF.

The J gene is TRBJ2-3, the V gene TRBV6-6, with D unclear. Trimming shortened V by 6 bases and J by 0 bases, and 4 bases separated the two germline ends. Germline values: CDR1 MNHNY, CDR2 SVGAGI (reference sequence). This CDR3 has 12 residues. In DNA form, the CDR3 reads TGTGCCAGCAGCCGTAGCACAGATACGCAGTATTTT. This translates into CASSRSTDTQYF.

This sequence joins TRBV25-1 and TRBJ1-3, with D unresolved. Trimming left V 5 bases short and J 6 bases short, with 5 bases between. Germline loops: CDR1 MGHDK, CDR2 SYGVNS. This CDR3 comprises 11 residues. CDR3 amino acids: CASSYSNTIYF. In nucleotides, the CDR3 is TGTGCCAGCAGTTACTCAAACACCATATATTTT. The variable domain in full, with the rest retrieved from reference TRBV25-1 and TRBJ1-3, is EADIYQTPRYLVIGTGKKITLECSQTMGHDKMYWYQQDPGMELHLIHYSYGVNSTEKGDLSSESTVSRIRTEHFPLTLESARPSHTSQYLCASSYSNTIYFGEGSWLTVV.

The chain combines TRBV10-1 with TRBJ1-2; 7 nucleotides align to TRBD1. Germline V lookup: CDR1 WNHNN, CDR2 SYGVQD (reference sequence). The CDR3 runs to 13 residues. CDR3 residues: CGTQSLGGGGYTF. The CDR3 bases are TGCGGCACCCAGTCCCTAGGGGGCGGGGGCTACACCTTC.

This clone has a single count. The gene calls are TRBV5-5 and TRBJ2-3; 10 bases map to TRBD2. Per the germline V gene, CDR1 is SGHKS and CDR2 is YYEKEE (reference sequence). This CDR3 has 16 amino acids. Trimming at V came to 3 bases and at J to 2 bases, leaving 6 bases not matched to a gene. The CDR3 here is CASSSELAGPTDTQYF. CDR3 coding DNA: TGTGCCAGCAGCTCGGAACTAGCGGGACCCACAGATACGCAGTATTTT.

Regarding this clone: This specimen includes other DNA sequences encoding the same CDR3. The V and J genes are TRBV28 and TRBJ2-1; 9 bases match TRBD2. The trim removed 1 base at V and 4 bases at J, leaving 2 bases unmatched. Germline V gene data show CDR1 as MDHEN and CDR2 as SYDVKM. This CDR3 has 15 amino acids. The CDR3 sequence: CASSLSLAGYNEQFF. CDR3 DNA: TGTGCCAGCAGTTTATCCCTAGCGGGATACAATGAGCAGTTCTTC.

V and J are TRBV11-2 and TRBJ2-6; either TRBD1 or TRBD2 may supply D (5 bases each). The V and J ends lost 7 bases and 0 bases respectively, with 16 bases between them. This CDR3 spans 17 amino acids. Germline CDR1 and CDR2: SGHAT and FQNNGV. The CDR3: CASTLGGSYSGANVLTF. The CDR3 DNA reads as TGTGCCAGCACCCTTGGGGGATCCTACTCTGGGGCCAACGTCCTGACTTTC.

The chain has TRBV4-2 and TRBJ1-5; D is ambiguous. This CDR3 spans 14 amino acids. The germline V gene has CDR1 LGHNA and CDR2 YNFKEQ. Trimming removed 0 bases at V and 0 bases at J, with 3 bases between. This CDR3 reads CASSQDHSNQPQHF. The CDR3 DNA follows: TGTGCCAGCAGCCAAGATCATAGCAATCAGCCCCAGCATTTT.